This T cell receptor beta chain was documented in a study of spatial heterogeneity in lung cancer. TCRdb re-called the 5' RACE reads through MiXCR, storing one row per CDR3 protein. The sample yields around 11,000 distinct CDR3 sequences, 24% seen once. Study-level findings and limits: Ubiquitous expanded tumor TCRs surfaced in blood more at resection than they did at follow-up.

Time point defined: sample taken at primary tumor resection. Tumor, nontumor lung or frozen PBMC supplied whole RNA, sequenced without sorting. With regard to this clonotype: The antigen is undetermined.

V was pared by 2 bases and J by 2 bases, with 6 bases between. Germline CDR1 MDHEN, CDR2 SYDVKM. The CDR3 length is 13 residues. Source: PBMCs, taken at surgery. V gene TRBV28 combines with J gene TRBJ1-2, with unresolved D. The TCR sequence derives from a female donor with early-stage non-small cell lung cancer. The CDR3 spells CASSLRGNYGYTF. As DNA, the CDR3 is TGTGCCAGCAGTTTAAGAGGAAACTATGGCTACACCTTC.